What follows are 24 T cell receptor beta chains derived from one specimen sequenced in a study of CD8+ T cells in alopecia areata. Separation of pooled cutaneous lymph node cells was by sorting with CD4, CD8alpha, NKG2D, NKG2ACE and other markers. Reverse transcribed after extraction, RNA yielded cDNA as the sequencing template. Data came from immunoSEQ multiplex PCR; TCRdb stores just in-frame clones and leaves some out. There are 290,000 or so clones in the sample, none observed a single time. Material: CD4+ T cells sorted from a lymph node. The source of these receptors is a C3H/HeJ mouse with alopecia areata. The strain bears MHC haplotype H2-k.

This clone turned up a few times. Genes here carry mouse names. The read stops 4 residues short of the end of the CDR3; the missing end is completed from the germline J gene. This chain joins TRBV1 and TRBJ2-7, with D perhaps TRBD1 (5 bases). CDR1 is NSQYPW, CDR2 LRSPGD, per germline (reference sequence). CDR3 length: 12 amino acids. CDR3 protein: CTCSAGRDEQYF. Partial CDR3 DNA: TGCACCTGCAGTGCGGGCAGGGAT. Full variable domain (missing parts from reference TRBV1 and TRBJ2-7): VTLLEQNPRWRLVPRGQAVNLRCILKNSQYPWMSWYQQDLQKQLQWLFTLRSPGDKEVKSLPGADYLATRVTDTELRLQVANMSQGRTLYCTCSAGRDEQYFGPGTRLTVL.

This clone was picked up a small number of times. Genes and germline come from the mouse. The DNA ends 4 residues before the CDR3 does, and the rest of the CDR3 is filled in from the germline J gene. The gene calls are TRBV1 and TRBJ2-2; 8 bases are shared with TRBD1. V lost 4 bases, J lost 3 bases, and 4 bases stayed unmatched. CDR1 is NSQYPW and CDR2 is LRSPGD in the germline V gene (reference sequence). CDR3 size: 15 residues. The DNA read from the CDR3 is TGCACCTGCAGTGGCAGGGGGCTGGACACCGGG. Translating it yields CTCSGRGLDTG. The entire CDR3 protein is CTCSGRGLDTGQLYF.

In its sample, this clone was seen a few times. Gene names are mouse gene names. Read sequence stops 4 residues before the CDR3 end, and the germline J gene provides the missing end. This chain uses TRBV1 with TRBJ2-7, with 7 nucleotides matching TRBD2. Trimming took 0 bases from V and 3 from J; bases not matched to a gene: 2. In germline, CDR1 is NSQYPW, CDR2 LRSPGD (reference sequence). CDR3 length: 14 residues. CDR3: CTCSAEGGVYEQYF. CDR3 DNA (partial): TGCACCTGCAGTGCAGAGGGGGGGGTCTAT. Full variable domain (missing parts from reference TRBV1 and TRBJ2-7): VTLLEQNPRWRLVPRGQAVNLRCILKNSQYPWMSWYQQDLQKQLQWLFTLRSPGDKEVKSLPGADYLATRVTDTELRLQVANMSQGRTLYCTCSAEGGVYEQYFGPGTRLTVL.

Turning to this clone: Here the gene names and germline are mouse. The read terminates 4 residues before the CDR3 end, so the remaining end is supplied by the germline J gene. Additional DNA sequences in this sample encode the identical CDR3. This chain links TRBV29 with TRBJ2-5; D possibly corresponds to TRBD1 (6 bases). Germline V gene lookup returns CDR1 MSHET and CDR2 SYDVDS. This CDR3 spans 14 amino acids. V lost 5 bases to trimming and J lost 0 bases, with 9 bases between them. The covered CDR3 bases are TGTGCTAGCAGTCTACAGGGAAACCAAGAC. This sequence encodes CASSLQGNQD. The entire CDR3 protein reads CASSLQGNQDTQYF.

Many counts were recorded for this clone. Gene names and germline match the mouse. The read halts 4 residues ahead of the CDR3 end, with the missing end drawn from the germline J gene. J is TRBJ1-1 and V is TRBV17; tentative D call: TRBD1 (5 bases). This CDR3 region has 13 residues. Germline-derived CDR1 and CDR2 are MNHDT and YYDKIL. Trimming cost V 2 bases and J 3 bases, with 7 bases left between them. CDR3 amino acids: CASSRLGDTEVFF. The covered CDR3 bases are TGTGCTAGCAGTAGACTGGGGGACACA. Looking up the rest from reference TRBV17 and TRBJ1-1 gives the full variable domain: DTTVKQNPRYKLARVGKPVNLICSQTMNHDTMYWYQKKPNQAPKLLLFYYDKILNREADTFEKFQSSRPNNSFCSLYIGSAGLEYSAMYLCASSRLGDTEVFFGKGTRLTVV.

A few counts support this clone. Gene names are the mouse ones. The sequence runs out 4 residues before the end of the CDR3; the remainder is reconstructed from the germline J gene. The chain carries TRBV17 and TRBJ2-1, with D perhaps TRBD1 (6 bases). This CDR3 has 14 amino acids. Trimming removed 5 bases at V and 1 base at J, with 9 bases between. Germline CDR1 reads MNHDT; CDR2 reads YYDKIL. Incomplete CDR3 DNA: TGTGCTAGCAGTCACGGGACAAACTATGCT. It encodes CASSHGTNYA. In full, the CDR3 is CASSHGTNYAEQFF.

There are a few counts of this clone. Gene names and germline refer to mouse. From the germline J gene comes the end of the CDR3, since the read stops 4 residues before it. This sequence joins TRBV5 and TRBJ1-1; D is possibly TRBD1 (5 bases). The CDR3 spans 13 residues. Germline V gene lookup returns CDR1 LGHNA and CDR2 YNLKQL (reference sequence). CDR3 loop: CASSSGGIGEVFF. The part of the CDR3 DNA that was read is TGTGCCAGCAGCTCTGGGGGGATTGGA.

This clone occurred a few times. Any gene name here is a mouse gene name. The read terminates 4 residues before the CDR3 end, so the remaining end is supplied by the germline J gene. This rearrangement joins TRBV14 to TRBJ2-2; 9 positions match TRBD1. J was trimmed by 4 bases and V by 5 bases; bases with no gene match: 3. The germline V gene has CDR1 SGHDT and CDR2 FRDEAV. This CDR3 contains 14 residues. CDR3 bases read: TGTGCCAGCAGCCAGACAGGGGGCACCGGG. As protein: CASSQTGGTG. The full CDR3 sequence reads CASSQTGGTGQLYF.

This clone was counted only a few times. All gene names here are mouse names. The read falls 4 residues short of the CDR3 end, and the missing part is taken from the germline J gene. V is TRBV17 and J is TRBJ2-3, with D uncertain. V dropped 3 bases and J dropped 3 bases, with 7 bases sitting between them. The CDR3 runs to 13 residues. CDR1 is MNHDT and CDR2 is YYDKIL in the germline V gene. The chain's CDR3 is CASSRQKAETLYF. CDR3 DNA (partial): TGTGCTAGCAGTAGGCAGAAAGCAGAA.

This clone appeared a few times. Possible read error: a much larger clone is one base away. Germline and genes: mouse. The CDR3 goes on 4 residues after the read ends, and that part is filled in from the germline J gene. The same CDR3 can be traced to other DNA sequences in this sample. The gene calls are TRBV19 and TRBJ1-2, with 7 bases identical to TRBD1. The CDR3 is made up of 14 amino acids. V trimming: 4 bases; J trimming: 0 bases; junction bases outside the gene matches: 3. Germline CDR1 reads FNHDT; CDR2 reads SITEND (reference sequence). The sequenced part of the CDR3 DNA is TGTGCCAGCAGTCCACAGGGGACAAACTCC. It is translated as CASSPQGTNS. From start to end, the CDR3 is CASSPQGTNSDYTF.

To note about this clone: Genes and germline come from the mouse. The read halts 4 residues ahead of the CDR3 end, with the missing end drawn from the germline J gene. This chain joins TRBV13-1 and TRBJ2-5; D unclear. CDR3 length equals 14 residues. CDR1 and CDR2 from the germline V gene are NSHNY and SYGAGN. V was clipped by 2 bases and J by 0 bases, with 7 bases between them. The CDR3 here is CASSERVNQDTQYF. The sequenced part of the CDR3 DNA is TGTGCCAGCAGTGAAAGGGTTAACCAAGAC.

This clone turned up a few times. The gene names given are mouse names. The read ends 4 residues shy of where the CDR3 ends; the end is completed using the germline J gene. This chain connects TRBV31 to TRBJ2-3; 7 nucleotides align to TRBD2. Trimming removed 4 bases from V and 2 bases from J; junction bases left unmatched: 3. Germline V gene lookup returns CDR1 GKSSPN and CDR2 SITVG. The CDR3 spans 13 residues. The CDR3: CAWTGGNAETLYF. CDR3 DNA, as far as it was read: TGTGCCTGGACTGGGGGTAATGCAGAA.

This clone was seen a handful of times. Germline and genes: mouse. The missing CDR3 end, 4 residues past where the read stops, is filled in from the germline J gene. The sample carries other DNA sequences with the same CDR3. The chain has TRBV5 and TRBJ1-1, with D perhaps TRBD1 (5 bases). Germline CDR1 reads LGHNA; CDR2 reads YNLKQL (reference sequence). The CDR3 is made up of 14 amino acids. V lost 0 bases, J lost 0 bases, and 5 bases lay in between. The CDR3 loop is CASSQEGQNTEVFF. The part of the CDR3 DNA that was read is TGTGCCAGCAGCCAAGAGGGACAGAACACA.

Regarding this clone: A much larger clonotype is one base distant, so this may be a read error. The germline and genes are mouse ones. Read coverage stops 4 residues before the CDR3 terminus; the germline J gene supplies the remainder. The same CDR3 arises from other DNA sequences in this sample as well. The chain joins TRBV13-3 to TRBJ2-1, with 9 bases matching TRBD2. In germline, CDR1 is NNHDY, CDR2 SYVADS. Trimming took 3 bases from V and 3 from J; bases not matched to a gene: 1. CDR3 length equals 14 residues. Partial CDR3 DNA: TGTGCCAGCAGTGTGACTGGGGGCTATGCT. It specifies CASSVTGGYA. The whole CDR3 sequence is CASSVTGGYAEQFF.

The sample holds a few counts of this clone. Genes and germline are mouse. Incomplete CDR3 DNA: TGTGCCAGCAGTAGCGGGGGACTGGGGAGGTAT. Translation: CASSSGGLGRY. The entire CDR3 is CASSSGGLGRYEQYF. V is TRBV19 and J is TRBJ2-7, with 10 positions matching TRBD2. The read falls 4 residues short of the CDR3 end, and the missing part is taken from the germline J gene. Germline CDR1 is FNHDT and CDR2 is SITEND (reference sequence). The CDR3 sequence is 15 residues long.

Regarding this clone: Any gene name here is a mouse gene name. The sequenced fragment ends 4 residues before the CDR3 boundary, so the rest is inferred from the germline J gene. The gene calls are TRBV13-1 and TRBJ2-1; D ambiguous. The CDR3 has 14 amino acids. V shed 0 bases and J shed 4 bases, with 8 bases lying between them. The germline V gene has CDR1 NSHNY and CDR2 SYGAGN. The CDR3 region is CASSDADKYAEQFF. CDR3 DNA, as far as it was read: TGTGCCAGCAGTGATGCAGACAAATATGCT.

This clone was counted only a few times. Each gene name is a mouse one. The CDR3 end falls 4 residues outside the read, so it is completed with the germline J gene. Other DNA sequences in the sample encode the same CDR3. The chain carries TRBV5 and TRBJ2-3; 8 bases agree with TRBD1. J was trimmed by 1 base and V by 0 bases; bases with no gene match: 0. In germline, CDR1 is LGHNA, CDR2 YNLKQL (reference sequence). This CDR3 is built from 15 residues. CDR3 bases read: TGTGCCAGCAGCCAAGACAGGGGGCGTGCAGAA. This gives the protein CASSQDRGRAE. The full CDR3 sequence reads CASSQDRGRAETLYF.

This clone occurred a few times. Gene names and germline refer to mouse. The read finishes 4 residues shy of the CDR3 end, and the germline J gene is used to complete it. The chain couples TRBV19 to TRBJ2-3, with TRBD1 identical over 8 bases. Germline CDR1 reads FNHDT; CDR2 reads SITEND (reference sequence). There are 15 residues in the CDR3. After removal of 6 bases from V and 0 bases from J, the junction contained 6 bases not matched to a gene. The sequenced part of the CDR3 DNA is TGTGCCAGCACCCCGACAGGGGTTAGTGCAGAA. The encoded protein is CASTPTGVSAE. The whole CDR3 reads CASTPTGVSAETLYF.

With regard to this clone: Gene and germline names: mouse. The CDR3 extends 4 residues past the end of the read, so its final part is completed from the germline J gene. Other DNA sequences within the sample encode an identical CDR3. The chain recombines TRBV13-1 with TRBJ2-3; 7 nucleotides line up with TRBD2. The CDR3 runs to 15 residues. Unmatched junction bases numbered 4, after V lost 0 bases and J lost 3 bases. Germline CDR1 NSHNY, CDR2 SYGAGN. The covered CDR3 bases are TGTGCCAGCAGTGATGCGCGGGGGGGAGCAGAA. It codes for CASSDARGGAE. The whole CDR3 is CASSDARGGAETLYF.

The table lists this clone with a few counts. Gene names are mouse gene names. The read stops 4 residues short of the end of the CDR3; the missing end is completed from the germline J gene. This chain connects TRBV5 to TRBJ2-2; 10 nucleotides agree with TRBD1. CDR3 size: 14 residues. Trimming cost V 4 bases and J 6 bases; bases outside gene matches: 2. CDR1 and CDR2 (germline): LGHNA, YNLKQL (reference sequence). The covered CDR3 bases are TGTGCCAGCAGCCCCGGGACAGGGGCCGGG. Protein product: CASSPGTGAG. The full CDR3 sequence reads CASSPGTGAGQLYF.

As to this clone: The gene symbols are mouse symbols. The CDR3 extends 4 residues past the end of the read, so its final part is completed from the germline J gene. The chain uses TRBV17 and TRBJ2-1; 9 positions agree with TRBD1. Germline assignment: CDR1 MNHDT and CDR2 YYDKIL. This CDR3 has 13 amino acids. This CDR3 reads CASSNRGRAEQFF. The CDR3 bases that were read are TGTGCTAGCAGCAACAGGGGGCGGGCT.

A note on this clone: The gene names here belong to mouse. Read data end 4 residues before the CDR3 end; the end is taken from the germline J gene. The chain couples TRBV13-1 to TRBJ2-3, with TRBD2 identical over 11 bases. The CDR3 contains 16 residues. In germline, CDR1 is NSHNY, CDR2 SYGAGN. J lost 1 base, V lost 6 bases, and 7 bases had no gene match. CDR3 DNA (partial): TGTGCCAGCAACAGACTGGGGGGGAGAGGTGCAGAA. This translates into CASNRLGGRGAE. The whole CDR3 is CASNRLGGRGAETLYF.

Worth noting for this clone: Genes and germline are mouse. The read terminates 4 residues ahead of where the CDR3 ends, so the germline J gene completes it. V usage is TRBV1 and J usage is TRBJ2-7, with 8 nucleotides matching TRBD1. CDR1 and CDR2 from the germline V gene are NSQYPW and LRSPGD (reference sequence). CDR3 size: 14 residues. The sequenced CDR3 bases are TGCACCTGCAGTGCAGATTACAGGGGGTAT. Amino acid sequence: CTCSADYRGY. The entire CDR3 sequence reads CTCSADYRGYEQYF.

This clone was seen a few times. Germline and genes: mouse. The sequenced fragment ends 4 residues before the CDR3 boundary, so the rest is inferred from the germline J gene. The chain carries TRBV13-1 and TRBJ1-1; 8 nucleotides line up with TRBD1. Germline-derived CDR1 and CDR2 are NSHNY and SYGAGN. CDR3 length: 15 residues. V shed 5 bases and J 3 bases; nucleotides not matched to a gene: 9. CDR3 amino acids: CASSHDRGGDTEVFF. CDR3 DNA, as far as it was read: TGTGCCAGCAGCCACGACAGGGGTGGAGACACA.